A single sample is the source of the 19 T cell receptor beta chains below, sequenced in a study of CD8 T cells in Susac syndrome. After extraction with the RNeasy kit, 0.5 to 1 ug of the RNA was reverse transcribed using random hexamers. TCRdb reprocessed the immunoSEQ multiplex PCR reads via MiXCR and lists one record per CDR3 protein. The sample has some 130,000 distinct CDR3 sequences, 90% to 95% seen once. Sequencing was carried out using CD4+ T cells from PBMCs. The receptors originated from a human donor in good health.

The rearrangement uses TRBV6-2 or TRBV6-3 and TRBJ2-3; TRBD1 or TRBD2 may be the D gene (5 bases each). The CDR3 length is 15 residues. Germline V gives CDR1 MNHEY, CDR2 SVGEGT. V lost 4 bases and J lost 1, with 12 bases in between. The DNA of the CDR3 is TGTGCCAGCAGTTGGGTGTCGGGGCGCACAGATACGCAGTATTTT. It is translated as CASSWVSGRTDTQYF.

The CDR3 sequence: CASSPPDRVGEQYF. CDR3 DNA sequence: TGTGCCAGCTCACCCCCGGACAGGGTAGGGGAGCAGTACTTC. This rearrangement joins TRBV18 to TRBJ2-7, with 8 bases identical to TRBD1. Germline values: CDR1 KGHSH, CDR2 LQKENI. V lost 3 bases, J lost 7 bases, and 8 bases stayed unmatched. This CDR3 contains 14 residues.

The chain combines TRBV12-3 or TRBV12-4 with TRBJ2-7; weak D call: TRBD1 (5 bases). This CDR3 comprises 13 residues. Trimming removed 1 base from V and 3 bases from J, with 7 bases in between. This chain's CDR3 is CASSLGTLYEQYF. The CDR3 DNA sequence: TGTGCCAGCAGTTTAGGGACACTCTACGAGCAGTACTTC.

The genes are TRBV29-1 and TRBJ2-1; TRBD1 aligns across 10 bases. Per germline, CDR1 SQVTM and CDR2 ANQGSEA. The CDR3 is made up of 13 amino acids. V shed 7 bases, J shed 3 bases, and the junction held 3 bases outside the gene matches. Written as DNA, the CDR3 is TGCAGCGGCCGGGACAGGGGCTACAATGAGCAGTTCTTC. Its translation: CSGRDRGYNEQFF.

The chain combines TRBV7-2 with TRBJ2-4; D call uncertain. The CDR3 runs 14 residues. CDR1 SGHTA and CDR2 FQGNSA come from the germline V gene. The ends were cut back, 1 base at V and 6 bases at J, with 10 bases in the middle. CDR3 nucleotide sequence: TGTGCCAGCAGCTTAGGAGGAGCTCTAAACATTCAGTACTTC. This encodes CASSLGGALNIQYF.

This chain links TRBV3-1 with TRBJ2-1; 7 nucleotides match TRBD1. There are 15 residues in the CDR3. Germline CDR1 and CDR2: LGHDT and YNNKEL (reference sequence). Trimming removed 3 bases from V and 5 bases from J; junction bases left unmatched: 7. The CDR3: CASSHGTAKNNEQFF. CDR3 nucleotide sequence: TGTGCCAGCAGCCATGGGACAGCAAAAAACAATGAGCAGTTCTTC.

V usage is TRBV28 and J usage is TRBJ2-5; TRBD2 is a possible D gene (5 bases). V gave up 8 bases and J gave up 5 bases, with 9 bases separating them. This CDR3 comprises 11 residues. Germline loops: CDR1 MDHEN, CDR2 SYDVKM. Here the CDR3 reads CASLRGETQYF. CDR3 in DNA: TGTGCCAGCCTCCGAGGGGAGACCCAGTACTTC. The full variable domain, in which reference TRBV28 and TRBJ2-5 provide the parts outside the CDR3, is DVKVTQSSRYLVKRTGEKVFLECVQDMDHENMFWYRQDPGLGLRLIYFSYDVKMKEKGDIPEGYSVSREKKERFSLILESASTNQTSMYLCASLRGETQYFGPGTRLLVL.

The rearrangement links TRBV12-3 or TRBV12-4 to TRBJ1-1; D may be TRBD1 (6 bases). V gave up 7 bases and J gave up 14 bases, with 20 bases separating them. The CDR3 has 12 residues. The CDR3 DNA follows: TGTGCCAGCACCCCCGGCCGACAGGCGGTATTCTTT. Translating it yields CASTPGRQAVFF.

V gene TRBV5-1 combines with J gene TRBJ2-3; possibly TRBD1 or TRBD2 for D (5 bases each). Trimming took off 3 bases at V and 1 base at J, with 9 bases between the two ends. CDR1 is SGHRS and CDR2 is YFSETQ in the germline V gene. This CDR3 region has 14 residues. Here the CDR3 DNA reads TGCGCCAGCAGCTCGGGACCTGGCACAGATACGCAGTATTTT. It translates to CASSSGPGTDTQYF.

The rearrangement links TRBV28 to TRBJ1-5; D unresolved. V was clipped by 6 bases and J by 0 bases, with 18 bases between them. Germline lookup yields CDR1 MDHEN and CDR2 SYDVKM. This CDR3 contains 17 residues. The CDR3 reads CASRLRAVIPSNQPQHF. The CDR3 region has the DNA TGTGCCAGCAGACTAAGGGCCGTAATCCCTAGCAATCAGCCCCAGCATTTT.

This chain uses TRBV29-1 with TRBJ1-1, with D unresolved. The length of the CDR3 is 15 residues. The V and J ends lost 4 bases and 5 bases respectively, with 20 bases between them. From germline, CDR1 is SQVTM and CDR2 ANQGSEA. The CDR3 loop reads CSVGEIRAGVTEAFF. The CDR3 region has the DNA TGCAGCGTTGGGGAAATTCGGGCGGGAGTAACTGAAGCTTTCTTT. The whole variable domain, remainder taken from reference TRBV29-1 and TRBJ1-1, is SAVISQKPSRDICQRGTSLTIQCQVDSQVTMMFWYRQQPGQSLTLIATANQGSEATYESGFVIDKFPISRPNLTFSTLTVSNMSPEDSSIYLCSVGEIRAGVTEAFFGQGTRLTVV.

The rearrangement joins TRBV7-2 to TRBJ2-5; 12 bases align to TRBD2. Germline CDR1 SGHTA, CDR2 FQGNSA. CDR3 length: 17 amino acids. Germline trimming cut 1 base from V and 2 bases from J; bases unmatched to any gene: 5. The CDR3 loop reads CASSLGLAGGLQETQYF. CDR3 nucleotides: TGTGCCAGCAGCTTAGGGCTAGCGGGAGGGCTTCAAGAGACCCAGTACTTC.

This rearrangement joins TRBV9 to TRBJ2-3, with TRBD2 identical over 7 bases. With V trimmed by 0 bases and J by 0 bases, 7 bases remained unmatched. The CDR3 covers 17 residues. Germline lookup yields CDR1 SGDLS and CDR2 YYNGEE. This CDR3 is CASSVDAGRISTDTQYF. CDR3 in DNA: TGTGCCAGCAGCGTAGATGCCGGGAGGATAAGCACAGATACGCAGTATTTT.

V gene TRBV5-1 combines with J gene TRBJ2-7, with 10 bases identical to TRBD2. The V gene's germline CDR1 is SGHRS and CDR2 YFSETQ. J was trimmed by 0 bases and V by 4 bases; bases with no gene match: 16. The CDR3 runs to 19 residues. The chain's CDR3 is CASSRVAPLLAGSSYEQYF. For the CDR3, the DNA is TGCGCCAGCAGCCGAGTGGCCCCTTTACTAGCGGGAAGCTCCTACGAGCAGTACTTC.

V gene TRBV29-1 combines with J gene TRBJ1-4, with TRBD1 as a possible D gene (6 bases). The length of the CDR3 is 13 residues. Germline CDR1 SQVTM, CDR2 ANQGSEA. Trimming shortened V by 7 bases and J by 8 bases, and 17 bases separated the two germline ends. For the CDR3, the DNA is TGCAGCGGACTCAGGGGCCAGGGAGAAAAACTGTTTTTT. Its protein product is CSGLRGQGEKLFF.

This clonotype appeared a single time. The V and J genes are TRBV20-1 and TRBJ2-3, with 10 bases lining up with TRBD2. The germline gives CDR1 DFQATT, CDR2 SNEGSKA (reference sequence). The CDR3 runs to 14 residues. V dropped 4 bases and J dropped 3; count of bases not matched to a gene: 4. The CDR3 is CSATPSGSTDTQYF. DNA of the CDR3: TGCAGTGCTACCCCTAGCGGGAGTACAGATACGCAGTATTTT.

The V gene is TRBV29-1, the J gene TRBJ2-5; 8 bases align to TRBD2. This CDR3 contains 12 residues. In germline, CDR1 is SQVTM, CDR2 ANQGSEA. The ends lost 4 bases at V and 2 bases at J; junction bases unmatched: 0. CDR3 in DNA: TGCAGCGTTGGACTAGCGCAAGAGACCCAGTACTTC. This codes for CSVGLAQETQYF.

The chain joins TRBV20-1 to TRBJ2-5; possible D gene TRBD1, 6 bases. CDR3 length: 13 residues. Trimming took 5 bases from V and 2 from J, leaving 12 bases between them. Germline CDR1 DFQATT, CDR2 SNEGSKA (reference sequence). The CDR3 DNA sequence: TGCAGTGCTGGACGGACAGCTCAAGAGACCCAGTACTTC. It translates to CSAGRTAQETQYF.

The gene calls are TRBV19 and TRBJ1-2; 8 nucleotides align to TRBD1. The ends lost 7 bases at V and 7 bases at J; junction bases unmatched: 5. This CDR3 has 12 residues. CDR1 is LNHDA, CDR2 SQIVND, per germline (reference sequence). The CDR3 reads CASTDRGGGYTF. Written as DNA, the CDR3 is TGTGCCAGTACCGACAGGGGCGGTGGCTACACCTTC. The entire variable domain, with the rest obtained from reference TRBV19 and TRBJ1-2, is as follows: DGGITQSPKYLFRKEGQNVTLSCEQNLNHDAMYWYRQDPGQGLRLIYYSQIVNDFQKGDIAEGYSVSREKKESFPLTVTSAQKNPTAFYLCASTDRGGGYTFGSGTRLTVV.